Listed here is a single TCR beta chain. The data belong to a study of blood T cell repertoires in COVID-19. Turning to the study itself: Italy, Spain and the United States were the sources of the convalescent and acute COVID-19 samples.

TCRdb's copy holds only in-frame clones and misses some; the assay was immunoSEQ multiplex PCR. Of approximately 160,000 clones in the sample, roughly nine tenths were seen once. The J segment lost 4 bases and the V segment lost 7 bases, leaving 5 bases of the junction unmatched. The CDR3 spans 12 residues. CDR1 and CDR2 from the germline V gene are GTSNPN and SVGIG (reference sequence). The chain combines TRBV30 with TRBJ1-1, with 8 bases lining up with TRBD1. The source is a man aged 60-69 years with active or convalescent COVID-19. Sequencing input: peripheral blood. The CDR3 DNA sequence: TGTGCCTTCAACACAGGGGGCACTGAAGCTTTCTTT. Its protein is CAFNTGGTEAFF.